This TCR beta chain was observed in a study of human T cells and chemical hapten exposure. V was trimmed by 5 bases and J by 2 bases, leaving 10 bases between them. CDR3 length: 13 residues. Germline CDR1 is SQVTM and CDR2 is ANQGSEA. The time point here: patch test 2, 6 weeks after DPC sensitization. The treatment: therapeutic diphenylcyclopropenone sensitization with weekly scalp DPC. This clonotype was seen repeatedly, ten times or more. TCRdb reanalysed the RACE reads using MiXCR and keeps one entry per CDR3 protein. The sample lists approximately 95,000 distinct CDR3 sequences, about an eighth occurring once.

This receptor was taken from a woman aged 40 to 50 with alopecia areata. Some clones in this sample may be carry-over from other donors' samples. J is TRBJ1-3 and V is TRBV29-1, with no clear D. The source material was whole blood, sampled in connection with sensitization to the hapten diphenylcyclopropenone (DPC). CDR3 bases: TGCAGCGTTCAGGTGGCGGCTGGAAACACCATATATTTT. It encodes CSVQVAAGNTIYF.